The rows below give T cell receptor beta chains drawn from one sample of a study of control samples from healthy donors and cancer patients. Measured with immunoSEQ multiplex PCR; TCRdb has only the in-frame clones, and not every one. This sample carries some 100,000 clones, approximately 90% of them seen once, and the ten largest clones take 17%. Sequencing input: blood. These receptors were taken from a woman aged 45-65 years in good health. Each CDR3 is given with its conserved first and last residue. Fields, in order: CDR3 protein, D gene, V gene. A D gene is named only where the DNA matches it firmly.

CDR3: CASSSRTGRYGYTF
D: TRBD1
V: TRBV19

CDR3: CASSLDGTRYYNEQFF
D: TRBD2
V: TRBV5-1

CDR3: CASSQGAEGGGAYNEQFF
D: TRBD2
V: TRBV4-1

CDR3: CAWSVSHNTDTQYF
D: -
V: TRBV30

CDR3: CASSLLAGGADEQFF
D: TRBD2
V: TRBV5-4

CDR3: CASSESIMGNTEAFF
D: -
V: TRBV10-1

CDR3: CASSEKRYTQYF
D: -
V: TRBV2

CDR3: CASSYEETYEQYF
D: -
V: TRBV6-6

CDR3: CASSQGARFNYGYTF
D: -
V: TRBV3-1/TRBV3-2

CDR3: CASSAGEETQYF
D: -
V: TRBV2

CDR3: CASALSDSPNTEAFF
D: -
V: TRBV19

CDR3: CASSYGLAGDQETQYF
D: TRBD2
V: TRBV7-6

CDR3: CATSRDLRGALHF
D: -
V: TRBV15

CDR3: CAWSVGWARLQGPQHF
D: -
V: TRBV30

CDR3: CASSLVGNYGYTF
D: -
V: TRBV5-1

CDR3: CASSAWTDFNYGYTF
D: -
V: TRBV9

CDR3: CAWGARGYTF
D: -
V: TRBV30

CDR3: CASSQRGYCLNEQFF
D: -
V: TRBV23-1

CDR3: CASRRQGNNEQFF
D: -
V: TRBV19

CDR3: CASSSSPRGPDTQYF
D: TRBD1
V: TRBV27

CDR3: CASSPRSGGNQPQHF
D: -
V: TRBV7-2

CDR3: CASSEDRSVLEGYTF
D: TRBD1
V: TRBV9

CDR3: CASSYTSGASTDTQYF
D: TRBD2
V: TRBV7-3

CDR3: CASSPSWNIQYF
D: -
V: TRBV3-1/TRBV3-2

CDR3: CASSLVGIGEQFF
D: -
V: TRBV11-2

CDR3: CASSPGTSGANVLTF
D: -
V: TRBV7-2

CDR3: CASSFSGTTETQYF
D: TRBD2
V: TRBV7-7

CDR3: CASSYGRGNQPQHF
D: -
V: TRBV6-2/TRBV6-3